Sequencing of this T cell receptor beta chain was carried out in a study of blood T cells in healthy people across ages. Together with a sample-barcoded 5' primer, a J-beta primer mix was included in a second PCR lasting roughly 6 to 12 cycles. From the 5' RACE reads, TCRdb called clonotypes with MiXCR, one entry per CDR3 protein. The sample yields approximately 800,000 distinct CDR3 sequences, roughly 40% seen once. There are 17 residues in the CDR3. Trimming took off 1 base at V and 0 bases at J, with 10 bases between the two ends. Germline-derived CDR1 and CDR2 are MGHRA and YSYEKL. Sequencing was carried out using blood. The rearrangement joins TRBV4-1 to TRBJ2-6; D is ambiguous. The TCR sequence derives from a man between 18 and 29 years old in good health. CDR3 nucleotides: TGCGCCAGCAGCCAAGTCGTAGAGGACTCTGGGGCCAACGTCCTGACTTTC. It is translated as CASSQVVEDSGANVLTF.